This TCR beta chain was documented in a study of blood T cell repertoires in COVID-19. Study background: T cells, B-cell-depleted T cells, or PBMCs supplied cDNA or gDNA.

The method was immunoSEQ multiplex PCR; TCRdb's version includes in-frame clones alone and lacks a portion of them. The table shows a few hundred thousand clones, with 70% to 90% occurring only once. V was cut by 6 bases and J by 4 bases, with 19 bases left in between. The CDR3 is made up of 15 amino acids. Germline-derived CDR1 and CDR2 are MNHEY and SMNVEV (reference sequence). The rearrangement links TRBV27 to TRBJ2-7; maybe TRBD2 (5 bases). Source material: PBMCs or T cells enriched from blood (not recorded which). The sequence was collected from a woman aged 40-49 years who had recovered from COVID-19. The CDR3 DNA reads TGTGCCAGCAGCCGAGGGTCCTACTCCCAATACGAGCAGTACTTC. Translated: CASSRGSYSQYEQYF.